These T cell receptor beta chains were read from a single sample in a study of CD8+ T cells in alopecia areata. Data came from immunoSEQ multiplex PCR; TCRdb stores just in-frame clones and leaves some out. The top ten hold roughly 0.99% of the sample, which has about 160,000 clones, 65% seen once. The input for sequencing was CD4+ T cells sorted from blood, taken at week 4, from a patient treated with tofacitinib. These receptors all come from a human donor with alopecia areata. CDR3s include the opening cysteine and the closing phenylalanine or tryptophan. The order of the fields is V gene, clone size, D gene, J gene, CDR3 protein, CDR3 DNA. D genes are given only for firm matches. Not all rows give a size; the values are once, few, many and, for expanded clones, a class.

v_gene: TRBV7-9
abundance: once
d_gene: -
j_gene: TRBJ1-1
CDR3aa: CASSSARGRYTEAFF
CDR3nt: TGTGCCAGCAGCTCTGCCCGGGGCAGATACACTGAAGCTTTCTTT

v_gene: TRBV7-2
abundance: -
d_gene: TRBD2
j_gene: TRBJ2-1
CDR3aa: CASSLRGALNEQFF
CDR3nt: TGTGCCAGCAGCTTGCGGGGGGCTCTCAATGAGCAGTTCTTC

v_gene: TRBV6-6
abundance: few
d_gene: -
j_gene: TRBJ2-5
CDR3aa: CASSYGQETQYF
CDR3nt: TGTGCCAGCAGTTACGGCCAAGAGACCCAGTACTTC

v_gene: TRBV2
abundance: -
d_gene: -
j_gene: TRBJ2-3
CDR3aa: CASSESQFTQYF
CDR3nt: TGTGCCAGCAGTGAATCACAGTTTACGCAGTATTTT

v_gene: TRBV7-9
abundance: once
d_gene: -
j_gene: TRBJ1-2
CDR3aa: CASSLSTGNGYTF
CDR3nt: TGTGCCAGCAGCTTGTCGACGGGGAATGGCTACACCTTC

v_gene: TRBV5-6
abundance: -
d_gene: -
j_gene: TRBJ2-7
CDR3aa: CASSRGTYSYEQYF
CDR3nt: TGTGCCAGCAGCCGCGGGACTTACTCCTACGAGCAGTACTTC

v_gene: TRBV29-1
abundance: -
d_gene: -
j_gene: TRBJ2-7
CDR3aa: CSVGGGGMTSSEQYF
CDR3nt: TGCAGCGTTGGGGGCGGCGGGATGACCTCCAGCGAGCAGTACTTC

v_gene: TRBV6-5
abundance: -
d_gene: -
j_gene: TRBJ2-4
CDR3aa: CASSYSGDGKNIQYF
CDR3nt: TGTGCCAGCAGTTACTCCGGGGATGGCAAAAACATTCAGTACTTC

v_gene: TRBV30
abundance: -
d_gene: -
j_gene: TRBJ1-2
CDR3aa: CAWSASYGYTF
CDR3nt: TGTGCCTGGAGTGCTAGCTATGGCTACACCTTC

v_gene: TRBV5-1
abundance: few
d_gene: TRBD2
j_gene: TRBJ2-1
CDR3aa: CASRPELAGGYNEQFF
CDR3nt: TGCGCCAGCAGGCCTGAACTAGCGGGGGGTTACAATGAGCAGTTCTTC

v_gene: TRBV27
abundance: -
d_gene: -
j_gene: TRBJ2-7
CDR3aa: CASARTRRSYEQYF
CDR3nt: TGTGCCAGCGCTCGGACCAGACGCTCCTACGAGCAGTACTTC

v_gene: TRBV14
abundance: -
d_gene: -
j_gene: TRBJ1-2
CDR3aa: CASSPGQVRSGYTF
CDR3nt: TGTGCCAGCAGTCCGGGTCAGGTCCGCTCTGGCTACACCTTC

v_gene: TRBV5-1
abundance: -
d_gene: TRBD2
j_gene: TRBJ2-7
CDR3aa: CASSPYSGGSYEQYF
CDR3nt: TGCGCCAGCAGCCCCTATAGCGGGGGCTCCTACGAGCAGTACTTC

v_gene: TRBV30
abundance: -
d_gene: TRBD2
j_gene: TRBJ2-7
CDR3aa: CAWRVAGGSYEQYF
CDR3nt: TGTGCCTGGAGGGTAGCGGGGGGTTCCTACGAGCAGTACTTC

v_gene: TRBV30
abundance: -
d_gene: -
j_gene: TRBJ1-1
CDR3aa: CAWSPRSGWNTEAFF
CDR3nt: TGTGCCTGGAGTCCTCGGTCGGGGTGGAACACTGAAGCTTTCTTT

v_gene: TRBV30
abundance: -
d_gene: -
j_gene: TRBJ2-1
CDR3aa: CAWSGGAEGNEQFF
CDR3nt: TGTGCCTGGAGTGGAGGGGCCGAAGGGAATGAGCAGTTCTTC

v_gene: TRBV5-4
abundance: once
d_gene: -
j_gene: TRBJ2-2
CDR3aa: CASSLFGSWDGELFF
CDR3nt: TGTGCCAGCAGCTTGTTTGGATCTTGGGACGGGGAGCTGTTTTTT

v_gene: TRBV9
abundance: -
d_gene: TRBD1
j_gene: TRBJ2-2
CDR3aa: CASSPTTGAEWYAGELFF
CDR3nt: TGTGCCAGCAGCCCGACGACAGGGGCAGAGTGGTATGCCGGGGAGCTGTTTTTT

v_gene: TRBV29-1
abundance: -
d_gene: -
j_gene: TRBJ2-5
CDR3aa: CSVDSGARETQYF
CDR3nt: TGCAGCGTTGACAGCGGAGCCCGGGAGACCCAGTACTTC

v_gene: TRBV5-1
abundance: few
d_gene: TRBD1
j_gene: TRBJ2-5
CDR3aa: CASSLRGQEETQYF
CDR3nt: TGCGCCAGCAGCTTAAGGGGGCAGGAAGAGACCCAGTACTTC

v_gene: TRBV29-1
abundance: -
d_gene: -
j_gene: TRBJ2-1
CDR3aa: CSVEDTRDHYNEQFF
CDR3nt: TGCAGCGTTGAAGATACTCGGGACCACTACAATGAGCAGTTCTTC

v_gene: TRBV9
abundance: -
d_gene: -
j_gene: TRBJ2-6
CDR3aa: CASSPISGGANVLTF
CDR3nt: TGTGCCAGCAGCCCCATATCCGGGGGGGCCAACGTCCTGACTTTC

v_gene: TRBV5-1
abundance: few
d_gene: -
j_gene: TRBJ1-2
CDR3aa: CASSLVGWTDDGYTF
CDR3nt: TGCGCCAGCAGCTTGGTTGGCTGGACGGATGATGGCTACACCTTC

v_gene: TRBV5-1
abundance: -
d_gene: TRBD1
j_gene: TRBJ2-3
CDR3aa: CASSLGAGGPDTQYF
CDR3nt: TGCGCCAGCAGCTTAGGGGCAGGGGGCCCAGATACGCAGTATTTT

v_gene: TRBV29-1
abundance: -
d_gene: TRBD1
j_gene: TRBJ1-2
CDR3aa: CSVGVPGGSKDGYTF
CDR3nt: TGCAGCGTGGGCGTCCCAGGGGGTTCGAAGGATGGCTACACCTTC

v_gene: TRBV6-1
abundance: -
d_gene: -
j_gene: TRBJ2-5
CDR3aa: CASSAHELQETQYF
CDR3nt: TGTGCCAGCAGTGCCCATGAGCTCCAAGAGACCCAGTACTTC

v_gene: TRBV6-5
abundance: -
d_gene: TRBD1
j_gene: TRBJ2-7
CDR3aa: CASSPPGQLYEQYF
CDR3nt: TGTGCCAGCAGTCCTCCGGGACAGCTCTACGAGCAGTACTTC

v_gene: TRBV30
abundance: -
d_gene: TRBD2
j_gene: TRBJ2-3
CDR3aa: CAWGTSGGSTDTQYF
CDR3nt: TGTGCCTGGGGGACTAGCGGGGGATCCACAGATACGCAGTATTTT

v_gene: TRBV5-4
abundance: -
d_gene: TRBD1
j_gene: TRBJ2-4
CDR3aa: CASSERGPKNIQYF
CDR3nt: TGTGCCAGCAGCGAGAGGGGGCCCAAAAACATTCAGTACTTC

v_gene: TRBV5-1
abundance: -
d_gene: TRBD1
j_gene: TRBJ2-1
CDR3aa: CASSETGYDEQFF
CDR3nt: TGCGCCAGCAGCGAGACAGGGTACGATGAGCAGTTCTTC

v_gene: TRBV20-1
abundance: -
d_gene: -
j_gene: TRBJ1-2
CDR3aa: CSAGGTNGYTF
CDR3nt: TGCAGTGCGGGGGGGACAAACGGCTACACCTTC

v_gene: TRBV5-6
abundance: -
d_gene: -
j_gene: TRBJ2-7
CDR3aa: CASSLVIRGPAYEQYF
CDR3nt: TGTGCCAGCAGCTTGGTGATCAGGGGCCCTGCCTACGAGCAGTACTTC

v_gene: TRBV9
abundance: -
d_gene: -
j_gene: TRBJ2-7
CDR3aa: CASSADPAGREQYF
CDR3nt: TGTGCCAGCAGCGCGGACCCGGCGGGGAGGGAGCAGTACTTC

v_gene: TRBV6-6
abundance: -
d_gene: -
j_gene: TRBJ1-5
CDR3aa: CASSLTQVGQPQHF
CDR3nt: TGTGCCAGCAGTTTGACACAAGTGGGTCAGCCCCAGCATTTT

v_gene: TRBV5-4
abundance: -
d_gene: TRBD1
j_gene: TRBJ1-6
CDR3aa: CASSDWTGGFNSPLHF
CDR3nt: TGTGCCAGCAGCGACTGGACAGGGGGCTTTAATTCACCCCTCCACTTT

v_gene: TRBV29-1
abundance: few
d_gene: -
j_gene: TRBJ1-4
CDR3aa: CSVSLGGEKLFF
CDR3nt: TGCAGCGTGTCCCTTGGAGGTGAAAAACTGTTTTTT

v_gene: TRBV2
abundance: few
d_gene: -
j_gene: TRBJ2-3
CDR3aa: CASTLTGLPTDTQYF
CDR3nt: TGTGCCAGCACCCTGACAGGTCTTCCCACAGATACGCAGTATTTT

v_gene: TRBV29-1
abundance: -
d_gene: -
j_gene: TRBJ2-3
CDR3aa: CSARGGTQYF
CDR3nt: TGCAGCGCAAGGGGGGGTACGCAGTATTTT

v_gene: TRBV11-2
abundance: -
d_gene: -
j_gene: TRBJ2-5
CDR3aa: CASRMEETQYF
CDR3nt: TGTGCCAGCAGGATGGAGGAGACCCAGTACTTC

v_gene: TRBV29-1
abundance: few
d_gene: -
j_gene: TRBJ2-7
CDR3aa: CSVCNGYEQYF
CDR3nt: TGCAGCGTGTGCAACGGTTACGAGCAGTACTTC

v_gene: TRBV4-1
abundance: -
d_gene: TRBD1
j_gene: TRBJ2-1
CDR3aa: CASSQPGTGIDNEQFF
CDR3nt: TGCGCCAGCAGCCAACCCGGGACAGGGATCGACAATGAGCAGTTCTTC

v_gene: TRBV30
abundance: -
d_gene: -
j_gene: TRBJ2-3
CDR3aa: CAWTLGDTQYF
CDR3nt: TGTGCCTGGACCCTTGGAGATACGCAGTATTTT

v_gene: TRBV6-5
abundance: -
d_gene: -
j_gene: TRBJ1-5
CDR3aa: CASSITAGSLGAQHF
CDR3nt: TGTGCCAGCAGTATTACTGCGGGGAGCTTGGGAGCCCAGCATTTT

v_gene: TRBV5-1
abundance: -
d_gene: -
j_gene: TRBJ2-5
CDR3aa: CASSSVGEETQYF
CDR3nt: TGCGCCAGCAGCTCCGTGGGGGAAGAGACCCAGTACTTC

v_gene: TRBV7-6
abundance: -
d_gene: -
j_gene: TRBJ2-3
CDR3aa: CASSLGPIPIDTQYF
CDR3nt: TGTGCCAGCAGCTTAGGCCCTATCCCCATAGATACGCAGTATTTT

v_gene: TRBV30
abundance: once
d_gene: -
j_gene: TRBJ1-5
CDR3aa: CAWSAYSNQPQHF
CDR3nt: TGTGCCTGGAGTGCCTATAGCAATCAGCCCCAGCATTTT

v_gene: TRBV7-3
abundance: many
d_gene: TRBD2
j_gene: TRBJ2-1
CDR3aa: CASSPYPKTSGGAGEQFF
CDR3nt: TGTGCCAGCAGCCCTTATCCCAAGACTAGCGGGGGGGCCGGTGAGCAGTTCTTC

v_gene: TRBV29-1
abundance: -
d_gene: -
j_gene: TRBJ2-7
CDR3aa: CSVPDSEYEQYF
CDR3nt: TGCAGCGTTCCGGACAGCGAGTACGAGCAGTACTTC

v_gene: TRBV30
abundance: -
d_gene: -
j_gene: TRBJ2-7
CDR3aa: CAWSLGTYEQYF
CDR3nt: TGTGCCTGGAGTCTTGGGACGTACGAGCAGTACTTC

v_gene: TRBV10-3
abundance: -
d_gene: -
j_gene: TRBJ1-4
CDR3aa: CAISGSGDFEKLFF
CDR3nt: TGTGCCATCAGTGGCAGTGGGGACTTTGAAAAACTGTTTTTT

v_gene: TRBV10-3
abundance: few
d_gene: TRBD2
j_gene: TRBJ2-1
CDR3aa: CAITGGQAGGIQTYNEQFF
CDR3nt: TGTGCCATCACAGGCGGACAGGCGGGAGGGATTCAAACCTACAATGAGCAGTTCTTC

v_gene: TRBV7-9
abundance: once
d_gene: -
j_gene: TRBJ2-7
CDR3aa: CASSLYPSSYEQYF
CDR3nt: TGTGCCAGCAGCTTATACCCGAGCTCCTACGAGCAGTACTTC

v_gene: TRBV30
abundance: -
d_gene: TRBD1
j_gene: TRBJ1-6
CDR3aa: CAWNRGIFAGSPLHF
CDR3nt: TGTGCCTGGAACAGGGGGATCTTTGCCGGATCACCCCTCCACTTT

v_gene: TRBV5-1
abundance: -
d_gene: -
j_gene: TRBJ1-1
CDR3aa: CASSLVGGKNTEAFF
CDR3nt: TGCGCCAGCAGCTTGGTGGGAGGGAAGAACACTGAAGCTTTCTTT

v_gene: TRBV2
abundance: -
d_gene: TRBD1
j_gene: TRBJ2-3
CDR3aa: CASRPDRVGTDTQYF
CDR3nt: TGTGCCAGCAGACCCGACAGGGTGGGCACAGATACGCAGTATTTT

v_gene: TRBV30
abundance: -
d_gene: -
j_gene: TRBJ2-4
CDR3aa: CAWGPGNIQYF
CDR3nt: TGTGCCTGGGGCCCGGGGAACATTCAGTACTTC

v_gene: TRBV29-1
abundance: -
d_gene: TRBD1
j_gene: TRBJ1-5
CDR3aa: CSAGTGNQPQHF
CDR3nt: TGCAGCGCAGGGACAGGCAATCAGCCCCAGCATTTT

v_gene: TRBV6-1
abundance: few
d_gene: -
j_gene: TRBJ2-3
CDR3aa: CASSVEGWQGPDTQYF
CDR3nt: TGTGCCAGCAGTGTTGAGGGGTGGCAGGGTCCAGATACGCAGTATTTT

v_gene: TRBV7-2
abundance: -
d_gene: TRBD1
j_gene: TRBJ2-7
CDR3aa: CASSLRTGMGISYEQYF
CDR3nt: TGTGCCAGCAGCCTTCGGACAGGGATGGGTATATCCTACGAGCAGTACTTC